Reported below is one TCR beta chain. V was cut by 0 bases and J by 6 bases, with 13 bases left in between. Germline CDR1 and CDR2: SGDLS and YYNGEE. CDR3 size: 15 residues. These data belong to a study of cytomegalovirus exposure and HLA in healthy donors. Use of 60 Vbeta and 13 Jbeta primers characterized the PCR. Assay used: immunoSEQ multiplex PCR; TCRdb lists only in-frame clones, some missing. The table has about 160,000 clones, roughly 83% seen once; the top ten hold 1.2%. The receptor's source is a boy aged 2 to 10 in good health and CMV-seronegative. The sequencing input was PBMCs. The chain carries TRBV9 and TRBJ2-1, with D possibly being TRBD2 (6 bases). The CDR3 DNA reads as TGTGCCAGCAGCGTAGATGGCGGGGTCTCCAATGAGCAGTTCTTC. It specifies CASSVDGGVSNEQFF.